This TCR beta chain originates from a study of T cell responses to AZD1222 COVID-19 vaccine. This table comes from immunoSEQ multiplex PCR, and its TCRdb copy is limited to in-frame clones, with some not included. The sample yields some 87,000 clones, approximately 90% seen once. Concerning this clone itself: The antigen remains unidentified.

The V and J ends lost 6 bases and 6 bases, in that order; junction bases with no gene match: 12. The CDR3 is 15 amino acids. Germline CDR1 and CDR2: SNHLY and FYNNEI. Study-level findings and limits: The sample set comprised mostly white British donors with more females, and clonal diversity was possibly underestimated. Vaccine-associated CD4 TCRs spanned spike, dominant at 160-218 and 743-854.

This material consisted of peripheral blood, taken on day 0 of AZD1222 vaccination. The clonotype originates from an adult in good health. The J gene is TRBJ2-7, the V gene TRBV2, with 9 bases identical to TRBD2. The CDR3 spells CASRGLGLANAEQYF. The DNA for the CDR3 is TGTGCCAGCAGAGGGCTTGGACTAGCGAATGCCGAGCAGTACTTC.